This paragraph covers one TCR beta chain sequence. The source of the sample is a study of blood T cell repertoires in COVID-19. The overall study: The study drew acute and convalescent COVID-19 samples from the United States, Italy and Spain. T cells, B-cell-depleted T cells, or PBMCs provided the cDNA or gDNA that served as material.

As handled by the study authors: Estimated nucleated cell counts came from reference gene primer amplification. Sequencing was performed with immunoSEQ multiplex PCR; in TCRdb, only in-frame clones are kept and a portion is missing. That table gives V, J and clone size, and the DNA gave D and trimming. The sample consists of about 100,000 clones, more than 65% of them appearing once. Sequencing input: peripheral blood. The source of this sequence is a woman aged 65 to 85 with acute or convalescent COVID-19.

The CDR3 DNA reads as TGCGCCAGCAGCCTGGGACAGGGGTCCGGTAATGAGCAGTTCTTC. It yields the protein CASSLGQGSGNEQFF. The J gene is TRBJ2-1, the V gene TRBV5-1; 10 bases match TRBD1. The germline V gene encodes CDR1 SGHRS and CDR2 YFSETQ. V lost 4 bases to trimming and J lost 7 bases; unmatched junction nucleotides: 8. The CDR3 runs to 15 residues.